This T cell receptor (beta chain) was observed in a study of blood T cell repertoires in COVID-19. Turning to the study itself: Acute and convalescent COVID-19 specimens originated in the United States, Italy and Spain. T cells, B-cell-depleted T cells, or PBMCs supplied cDNA or gDNA.

The CDR3 has 19 amino acids. The V gene's germline CDR1 is SQVTM and CDR2 ANQGSEA. V lost 3 bases, J lost 3 bases, and 15 bases stayed unmatched. How the authors handled the data: Scientists estimated how many nucleated cells there were by amplifying reference gene primers. Method: immunoSEQ multiplex PCR; TCRdb's copy keeps in-frame clones and lacks some. That table furnishes V, J and clone size, whereas the DNA furnished D and trimming. The sample yields about 130,000 clones, 84% seen once. Sequenced input: peripheral blood. This TCR came from a human donor in a cohort sampled during active COVID-19. The chain couples TRBV29-1 to TRBJ2-1, with 12 positions matching TRBD2. This CDR3 reads CSVDGFATSGGLSYNEQFF. The CDR3 DNA reads TGCAGCGTTGACGGGTTTGCAACTAGCGGGGGGCTTAGCTACAATGAGCAGTTCTTC.